This record looks at one T cell receptor (beta chain) sequence and its context. Antigen specificity is unknown. The source of the sample is a study of cytomegalovirus exposure and HLA in healthy donors. Study as a whole: The approximately 690 first-cohort repertoires and the 95 to 150 validation repertoires shared the same platform, a later analysis reported.

There are 14 residues in the CDR3. The J segment lost 5 bases and the V segment lost 3 bases, leaving 3 bases of the junction unmatched. Per germline, CDR1 MGHRA and CDR2 YSYEKL. Libraries were prepared by immunoSEQ multiplex PCR; TCRdb keeps only in-frame clonotypes and omits some of them. The sample has 250,000 or so clones; roughly 90% are singletons. The study's findings and limits: The authors confirmed in vitro that a few CMV-associated chains were specific for CMV antigens. It was approximately 170 TCR beta chains that were listed as cytomegalovirus-associated.

V and J are TRBV4-1 and TRBJ2-1; 8 bases line up with TRBD1. This TCR was recovered from a young man in good health and CMV-seropositive. Input material: PBMCs. Here the CDR3 reads CASSHRQGNNEQFF. The CDR3 DNA is TGCGCCAGCAGCCACCGACAGGGGAACAATGAGCAGTTCTTC.